These T cell receptor beta chains were read from a single sample in a study of follicular helper T cells after annual influenza vaccination. Assay: immunoSEQ multiplex PCR; the TCRdb copy retains only in-frame clones and omits some. The data contain about 10,000 clones, roughly 80% of them singletons. The specimen was CXCR5- memory CD4+ T cells sorted from blood, collected 7 days after influenza vaccination. The receptors were gathered from an adult who received the influenza vaccine. Both conserved end residues are part of each CDR3. The D gene is left open where the match is weak. Rows may omit the clone size; those that give it use once, few, many or a size class.

>NA|TRBV14|TRBJ1-1|NA
TGTGCCAGCAGCCAAGCAGGGGAGAGTGAAGCTTTCTTT
CASSQAGESEAFF
>NA|TRBV7-2|TRBJ2-7|NA
TGTGCCAGCACCCGTCTGGCGGGGGCGTCCTACGAGCAGTACTTC
CASTRLAGASYEQYF
>NA|TRBV2|TRBJ2-7|NA
TGTGCCAGCAGTGAATACCTCGGGTTCGAGCAGTACTTC
CASSEYLGFEQYF
>NA|TRBV5-1|TRBJ1-5|few
TGCGCCAGCAGCTTGCTGGGGACAAATCAGCCCCAGCATTTT
CASSLLGTNQPQHF
>TRBD1|TRBV10-3|TRBJ1-1|NA
TGTGCCATCAGCAGACAGGGACAACAGAACACTGAAGCTTTCTTT
CAISRQGQQNTEAFF
>TRBD1|TRBV5-1|TRBJ1-1|NA
TGCGCCAGCAGCTTGCTTCAGGGGGACACTGAAGCTTTCTTT
CASSLLQGDTEAFF
>NA|TRBV5-4|TRBJ1-6|few
TGTGCCAGCAGTGTGGGAGGAGGCTATAATTCACCCCTCCACTTT
CASSVGGGYNSPLHF
>NA|TRBV25-1|TRBJ1-1|NA
TGTGCCAGCAGTAAGGGAACCACTGAAGCTTTCTTT
CASSKGTTEAFF
>NA|TRBV30|TRBJ1-3|once
TGTGCCTGGAGGGCCGGAAACACCATATATTTT
CAWRAGNTIYF
>TRBD1|TRBV7-9|TRBJ1-1|NA
TGTGCCAGCAGCGACAGGACAGGGTTTGAAGCTTTCTTT
CASSDRTGFEAFF